These T cell receptor beta chains were read from a single sample in a study of CD8 T cells in cerebrospinal fluid in Alzheimer's disease. One entry per CDR3 protein, without DNA, is what TCRdb gives after re-calling the 10x single-cell sequencing reads. Its table records about 1,400 distinct CDR3 sequences. Input material: cerebrospinal fluid. The receptor source for this set is a human donor with mild cognitive impairment. Each CDR3 is given with its conserved first and last residue. For some rows the clone size is stated as once, few or many, or as a class when expanded; others skip it.

clone size	V gene	J gene	CDR3 protein
.	TRBV28	TRBJ2-7	CASTSGNPYEQYF
.	TRBV4-3	TRBJ2-1	CASSQAGTVSYNEQFF
medium-sized	TRBV6-1	TRBJ2-7	CASSVGYYEQYF
.	TRBV29-1	TRBJ2-1	CSVDLLGGTYNEQFF
medium-sized	TRBV7-9	TRBJ2-7	CASSSGQGAATYEQYF
medium-sized	TRBV2	TRBJ1-3	CASSDRGLNTIYF
large	TRBV5-1	TRBJ1-2	CASSLQGDGYTF
.	TRBV28	TRBJ1-3	CASSLGQTSGNTIYF
medium-sized	TRBV18	TRBJ1-2	CASSPQGSNYGYTF
.	TRBV6-1	TRBJ2-2	CASRNRAGTWTSGRHTGELFF
.	TRBV10-2	TRBJ2-2	CASRVEVGELFF
medium-sized	TRBV3-1	TRBJ1-1	CASSRKGADTEAFF
.	TRBV6-5	TRBJ1-2	CASSPGTPPGYTF
.	TRBV15	TRBJ1-3	CATSLGGLSGNTIYF
medium-sized	TRBV28	TRBJ1-4	CASTISKRGNEKLFF
.	TRBV12-3/TRBV12-4	TRBJ2-7	CASSPSGRPPYEQYF
.	TRBV5-6	TRBJ2-7	CASSLVAAGGSSPYEQYF
large	TRBV12-3/TRBV12-4	TRBJ2-2	CASSPGGTNTGELFF
large	TRBV5-6	TRBJ2-5	CASSLYGGLETQYF
medium-sized	TRBV5-1	TRBJ2-7	CASSQSSGSRYEQYF
.	TRBV18	TRBJ2-6	CASSPPYRAGANVLTF
medium-sized	TRBV3-1	TRBJ1-1	CASSQVIGTGKQNTEAFF
.	TRBV5-1	TRBJ1-2	CASSLQDQRGYTF
medium-sized	TRBV7-8	TRBJ1-4	CASSNRPNEKLFF
large	TRBV7-3	TRBJ2-2	CASSSGTSTGELFF
hyperexpanded	TRBV6-5	TRBJ2-1	CASISRGTGVNEQFF
medium-sized	TRBV5-1	TRBJ2-2	CASSLEPGGRRNTGELFF
medium-sized	TRBV9	TRBJ2-5	CASSTQEGRETQYF
.	TRBV27	TRBJ2-5	CASSFGDRETQYF
.	TRBV18	TRBJ2-2	CASSSPGTLTTGELFF
medium-sized	TRBV4-3	TRBJ2-7	CASRHSLRSSAYEQYF
.	TRBV30	TRBJ1-4	CAWSRSSEKLFF
.	TRBV13	TRBJ1-1	CASSDRDRYTEAFF
medium-sized	TRBV11-3	TRBJ2-3	CASSLGVSTTDTQYF
medium-sized	TRBV7-2	TRBJ2-4	CASSHPAGRGNIQYF
medium-sized	TRBV28	TRBJ2-3	CASSGTATDTQYF
medium-sized	TRBV18	TRBJ1-1	CASSRTGTANTEAFF
medium-sized	TRBV14	TRBJ2-1	CASSQPRGGRAHWEQFF
.	TRBV12-3/TRBV12-4	TRBJ2-4	CASSFHGQGPNIQYF
medium-sized	TRBV11-2	TRBJ2-7	CASSLDLTSGQYF
large	TRBV18	TRBJ1-6	CASSSGTGNSPLHF
medium-sized	TRBV5-1	TRBJ2-7	CASSLESGQDGQYF
.	TRBV7-3	TRBJ1-6	CASSLTQDSFSPLHF
.	TRBV5-6	TRBJ2-5	CASSLAGGQETQYF
.	TRBV6-5	TRBJ2-1	CASTPGLAYNEQFF
medium-sized	TRBV20-1	TRBJ2-3	CSAREAAGGPTDTQYF
.	TRBV7-2	TRBJ2-1	CASSPGLAGLNEQFF
medium-sized	TRBV5-6	TRBJ2-1	CASTRGGWNEQFF
.	TRBV6-5	TRBJ2-4	CASSPRHLAKNIQYF
.	TRBV12-3/TRBV12-4	TRBJ1-1	CASSLAETNTEAFF
medium-sized	TRBV2	TRBJ1-1	CASSSGAVGVNTEAFF
.	TRBV27	TRBJ1-1	CASSFSRVNTEAFF
.	TRBV5-6	TRBJ2-5	CASSLWGQGKETQYF